This entry concerns a single TCR beta chain. Original data processing: Amplifying reference gene primers gave estimates of nucleated cell counts. TCRdb's copy holds only in-frame clones and misses some; the assay was immunoSEQ multiplex PCR. Clonal size and the V and J genes are those of that table, whereas D and trimming came from the DNA. Of more than 300,000 clones listed, around 91% are singletons. The source of the sample is a study of blood T cell repertoires in COVID-19. At the level of the study: The United States, Italy and Spain provided the acute and convalescent COVID-19 samples. PBMCs, B-cell-depleted T cells, or T cells provided the cDNA or gDNA that made up the material.

The CDR3 sequence is 15 residues long. V was trimmed by 0 bases and J by 2 bases, leaving 9 bases between them. The germline CDR1 and CDR2 sequences are LGHNA and YSLEER. The chain couples TRBV4-3 to TRBJ2-3; D is ambiguous. The sample taken for sequencing was peripheral blood. The TCR sequence derives from a woman between 18 and 29 years old who had recovered from COVID-19. CDR3 protein: CASSQDYQITDTQYF. In DNA form, the CDR3 reads TGCGCCAGCAGCCAAGATTATCAGATCACAGATACGCAGTATTTT.